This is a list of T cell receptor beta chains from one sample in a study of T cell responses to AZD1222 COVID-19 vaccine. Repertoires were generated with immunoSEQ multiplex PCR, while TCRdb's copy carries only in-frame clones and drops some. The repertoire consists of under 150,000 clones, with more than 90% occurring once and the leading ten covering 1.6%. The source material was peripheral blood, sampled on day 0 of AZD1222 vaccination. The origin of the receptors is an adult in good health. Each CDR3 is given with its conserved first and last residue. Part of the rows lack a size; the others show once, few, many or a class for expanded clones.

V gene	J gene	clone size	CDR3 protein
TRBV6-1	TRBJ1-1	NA	CASSEAPLGGANTEAFF
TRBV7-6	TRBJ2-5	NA	CASSPLGARETQYF
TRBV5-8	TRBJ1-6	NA	CASSLDTARYSPLHF
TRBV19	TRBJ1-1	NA	CASSDRVYEAFF
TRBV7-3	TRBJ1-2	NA	CASSPGEGAYGYTF
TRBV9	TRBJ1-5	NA	CASSRSDTINQPQHF
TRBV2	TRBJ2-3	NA	CASSESLGQGWGTQYF
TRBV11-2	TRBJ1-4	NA	CASSLEALSGLFF
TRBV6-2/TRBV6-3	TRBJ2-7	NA	CASSYALTYEQYF
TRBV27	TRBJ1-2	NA	CASSWGGLGGYTF
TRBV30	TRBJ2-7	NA	CAWSAEGQGPYEQYF
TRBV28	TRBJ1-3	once	CASSWDQRETGNTIYF
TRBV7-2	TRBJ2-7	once	CASRKPLFNEQYF
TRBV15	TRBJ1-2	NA	CATSRDYGQGDYGYTF
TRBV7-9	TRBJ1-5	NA	CASSLAGGGGRQPQHF
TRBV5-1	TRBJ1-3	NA	CASSQGLSGNTIYF
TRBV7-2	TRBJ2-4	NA	CASSSDPGPLDIQYF
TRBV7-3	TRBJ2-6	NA	CASSLLAGSGANVLTF
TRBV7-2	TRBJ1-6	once	CASSRAGGSYNSPLHF
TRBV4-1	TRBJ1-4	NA	CASSQAGTGGNEKLFF
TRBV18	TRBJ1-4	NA	CASSPQGWLTNEKLFF
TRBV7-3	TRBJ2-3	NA	CASSSGPQGDTQYF
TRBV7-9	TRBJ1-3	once	CASSLYRLPGNTIYF
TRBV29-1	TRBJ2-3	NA	CSVEVTGSTDTQYF
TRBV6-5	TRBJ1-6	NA	CASSYTGSPLHF
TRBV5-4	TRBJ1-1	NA	CASSPQLTGLSSTEAFF
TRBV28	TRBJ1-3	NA	CASSLPGTGNTIYF
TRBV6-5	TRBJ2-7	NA	CASSYRRLADTYEQYF
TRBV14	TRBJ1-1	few	CASSLRGGAMNTEAFF
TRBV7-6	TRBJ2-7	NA	CASSRTEIGQYEQYF
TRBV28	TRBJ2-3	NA	CASSVRAHPGLFTDTQYF